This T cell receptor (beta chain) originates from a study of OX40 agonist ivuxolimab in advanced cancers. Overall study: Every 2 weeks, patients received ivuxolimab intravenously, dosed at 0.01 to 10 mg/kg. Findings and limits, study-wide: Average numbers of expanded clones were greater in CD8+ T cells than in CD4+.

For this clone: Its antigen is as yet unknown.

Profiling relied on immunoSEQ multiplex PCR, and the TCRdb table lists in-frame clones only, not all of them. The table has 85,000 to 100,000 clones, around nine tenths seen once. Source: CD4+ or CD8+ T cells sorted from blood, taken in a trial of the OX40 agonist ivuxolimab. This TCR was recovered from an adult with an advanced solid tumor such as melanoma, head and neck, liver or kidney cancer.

CDR3 amino acids: CASSALETQYF. For the CDR3, the DNA is TGTGCCAGCAGTGCTCTGGAGACCCAGTACTTC. V and J are TRBV6-5 and TRBJ2-5; D remains unclear. Between the trimmed V and J ends, which lost 5 bases and 5 bases, there was a span of 6 bases. CDR1 and CDR2 from the germline V gene are MNHEY and SVGAGI. The CDR3 totals 11 residues.